This is a list of T cell receptor beta chains from one sample in a study of regulatory T cells in long-lasting Graves disease. TCRdb re-analysed the multiplex PCR reads in MiXCR, keeping a single row per CDR3 protein. The repertoire holds about 540,000 distinct CDR3 sequences, about 13% seen once, with approximately 9.3% in the top ten. The data were also submitted as part of a second study, on T cells in Graves' hyperthyroidism and ophthalmopathy.

Sequences were derived from peripheral blood mononuclear cells (PBMCs), sampled at new diagnosis, from a patient treated with antithyroid drugs. All receptors derive from a young man with Graves disease. Both conserved end residues are part of each CDR3. A D gene is named only where the DNA matches it firmly. Where a row states a size, it is once, few, many or the class of an expanded clone; other rows omit it.

DNA,CDR3,D,V,size,J
TGTGCCAGCATCCCGGGACTAGCGGCTTTCTACGAGCAGTACTTC,CASIPGLAAFYEQYF,TRBD2,TRBV6-1,many,TRBJ2-7
TGCAGCGTTGCTGTCACCGCACAAGATACGCAGTATTTT,CSVAVTAQDTQYF,.,TRBV29-1,many,TRBJ2-3
TGTGCCAGCAGTAGTCTCGGAGGACAGTACAATGAGCAGTTCTTC,CASSSLGGQYNEQFF,.,TRBV27,many,TRBJ2-1
TGTGCCAGCAGCCCGCGCCCCTACAATGAGCAGTTCTTC,CASSPRPYNEQFF,.,TRBV3-1,few,TRBJ2-1
TGTGCCAGCAGCCAACAATTCACTACTGACAATGAGCAGTTCTTC,CASSQQFTTDNEQFF,.,TRBV3-1,.,TRBJ2-1
TGTGCCAGCAGTTTGCCCGGCCAGGGAGCTAACTATGGCTACACCTTC,CASSLPGQGANYGYTF,.,TRBV12-3/TRBV12-4,many,TRBJ1-2
TGTGCCAACCAAGGACTAGCGGGAGGACCGAGCTCCTACAATGAGCAGTTCTTC,CANQGLAGGPSSYNEQFF,TRBD2,TRBV2,many,TRBJ2-1
TGTGCCAGCAGCTTGACTAGCGGGACCCACGAGCAGTACTTC,CASSLTSGTHEQYF,TRBD2,TRBV7-9,many,TRBJ2-7
TGTGCCAGCTCACCACCGAATAGCGGAGGGCAGTATTTT,CASSPPNSGGQYF,.,TRBV18,many,TRBJ2-3
TGCAGTGTTTATAGGCTCCCCTACAATGAGCAGTTCTTC,CSVYRLPYNEQFF,.,TRBV20-1,many,TRBJ2-1
TGTGCCAGCAGTGAAGTGGGAAACCCCTACAATGAGCAGTTCTTC,CASSEVGNPYNEQFF,.,TRBV2,many,TRBJ2-1
TGTGCCAGCAGTCTCACTCCCAATACCCGCTACGAGCAGTACTTC,CASSLTPNTRYEQYF,.,TRBV27,.,TRBJ2-7
TGTGCCAGCAGCCGAACTAGCGGGAGGCCCCAAGAGACCCAGTACTTC,CASSRTSGRPQETQYF,TRBD2,TRBV9,many,TRBJ2-5
TGCGCCAGCAGCCAGGAACAGGGGGTCCGGGATACGCAGTATTTT,CASSQEQGVRDTQYF,TRBD1,TRBV5-1,.,TRBJ2-3
TGTGCCAGCAGCCCGTACGGGGACTACGAGCAGTACTTC,CASSPYGDYEQYF,.,TRBV7-8,many,TRBJ2-7
TGTGCCATCAGCTTGAATCTAGCGGGTATAGACAATGAGCAGTTCTTC,CAISLNLAGIDNEQFF,TRBD2,TRBV10-3,many,TRBJ2-1
TGCAGTGCCCACCCCATAGCGGGAGACACTAGCACAGATACGCAGTATTTT,CSAHPIAGDTSTDTQYF,TRBD2,TRBV20-1,many,TRBJ2-3
TGTGCCAGCAGTGAAGGGTTTACTACTTACGAGCAGTACTTC,CASSEGFTTYEQYF,.,TRBV2,many,TRBJ2-7
TGCGCCAGCAGCTTGAACATAGCGGGGAACACCGGGGAGCTGTTTTTT,CASSLNIAGNTGELFF,TRBD2,TRBV5-1,many,TRBJ2-2
TGTGCCAGCAGCTTAGTTCGCCAGGAAGAGACCCAGTACTTC,CASSLVRQEETQYF,.,TRBV7-2,many,TRBJ2-5
TGTGCCAGCAGTCGCGTGGGTGGGGAGCAGTTCTTC,CASSRVGGEQFF,.,TRBV12-3/TRBV12-4,many,TRBJ2-1
TGCAGCGTCAAATTAGGACGGGGGGATGGGACCCAGTACTTC,CSVKLGRGDGTQYF,TRBD2,TRBV29-1,few,TRBJ2-5
TGTGCCAGCAATCTAGCGGGAGGCCCTTTATACAATGAGCAGTTCTTC,CASNLAGGPLYNEQFF,TRBD2,TRBV12-3/TRBV12-4,many,TRBJ2-1
TGTGCCAGCAGTTTTATGGGGGAATCTCAAGAGACCCAGTACTTC,CASSFMGESQETQYF,.,TRBV2,.,TRBJ2-5
TGTGCCAGCAGTTCCTCGGTGGGGTCGTACTACGAGCAGTACTTC,CASSSSVGSYYEQYF,.,TRBV12-3/TRBV12-4,many,TRBJ2-7
TGTGCCAGTGCGGGTGGGTATTACAATGAGCAGTTCTTC,CASAGGYYNEQFF,.,TRBV19,many,TRBJ2-1
TGTGCCAGCAGCCCCTTGGAGGGAGGGCCCCAGCATTTT,CASSPLEGGPQHF,.,TRBV9,.,TRBJ1-5
TGTGCCAGCAGCAAAGGGGAACCCCTCCACTTT,CASSKGEPLHF,.,TRBV7-9,.,TRBJ1-6
TGCAGCGTTGAAATAGGGACAGCCGCCGGGGAGCTGTTTTTT,CSVEIGTAAGELFF,TRBD1,TRBV29-1,many,TRBJ2-2
TGTGCCACACAGACAGGGGGCGGAACTGAAGCTTTCTTT,CATQTGGGTEAFF,TRBD1,TRBV12-3/TRBV12-4,many,TRBJ1-1
TGCAGCGTTTCCCCGGGACAGGGTGAAAAACTGTTTTTT,CSVSPGQGEKLFF,TRBD1,TRBV29-1,many,TRBJ1-4
TGCAGCGCTTCCCTGGTCAGTGGCTACACCTTC,CSASLVSGYTF,.,TRBV20-1,few,TRBJ1-2
TGTGCCAGCAGTCCCCTAGGCGAAAGGGTCGAGCAGTACTTC,CASSPLGERVEQYF,.,TRBV25-1,.,TRBJ2-7
TGTGCCTGGAGTGCCTTCCGGGTGCCCTACGAGCAGTACTTC,CAWSAFRVPYEQYF,.,TRBV30,.,TRBJ2-7
TGTGCCAGCAGCCTAGGACAGGGCGAAAAACTGTTTTTT,CASSLGQGEKLFF,TRBD1,TRBV11-2,many,TRBJ1-4
TGTGCCAGCAGCTTGGGGATCGGGGGCAATCAGCCCCAGCATTTT,CASSLGIGGNQPQHF,.,TRBV7-2,many,TRBJ1-5
TGTGCCAGCAGGGTACAGGGAACGCAGTATTTT,CASRVQGTQYF,.,TRBV12-3/TRBV12-4,few,TRBJ2-3
TGCAGCGTTGACCCTGGGGTAGCGGGAGGCGAGCAGTACTTC,CSVDPGVAGGEQYF,TRBD2,TRBV29-1,.,TRBJ2-7
TGTGCCAGCGTTCGGGAGCAACTCCGCACAGATACGCAGTATTTT,CASVREQLRTDTQYF,.,TRBV2,.,TRBJ2-3
TGTGCCAGCAGTGCGGGGCAGGAAGAGACCCAGTACTTC,CASSAGQEETQYF,.,TRBV2,many,TRBJ2-5
TGCAGCGCTGGGACGGAAAACTATGGCTACACCTTC,CSAGTENYGYTF,.,TRBV29-1,few,TRBJ1-2
TGTGCCAGCAGCTTTACTAAATCAGACGAGCAGTACTTC,CASSFTKSDEQYF,.,TRBV7-3,many,TRBJ2-7
TGTGCCACCAGCAAGACGGGGACCTACAATGAGCAGTTCTTC,CATSKTGTYNEQFF,.,TRBV15,medium-sized,TRBJ2-1
TGTGCCAGCACCCCGGGACAGATGAACACTGAAGCTTTCTTT,CASTPGQMNTEAFF,TRBD1,TRBV3-1,many,TRBJ1-1